Each of the 30 T cell receptor beta chains below was sequenced from the same sample in a study of shared clonotypes between healthy human individuals. CD45RO-negative, CCR7-positively selected cells formed the naive CD8 fraction, excluding terminally differentiated effector memory CD45RA+ cells. Libraries were prepared by immunoSEQ multiplex PCR; TCRdb keeps only in-frame clonotypes and omits some of them. The sample records 600,000 or so clones, 98% being singletons. Sequencing was done on a sample of naive CD8+ T cells sorted from blood. Every receptor here comes from a man aged 25 to 45 in good health.

V usage is TRBV7-9 and J usage is TRBJ1-1; 7 nucleotides align to TRBD1. The J segment lost 0 bases and the V segment lost 5 bases, leaving 9 bases of the junction unmatched. The CDR3 sequence is 16 residues long. Germline loops: CDR1 SEHNR, CDR2 FQNEAQ (reference sequence). CDR3 sequence: CASSARDRFMNTEAFF. The CDR3, as DNA: TGTGCCAGCAGCGCTAGGGACAGATTCATGAACACTGAAGCTTTCTTT.

This chain links TRBV20-1 with TRBJ2-1, with D unresolved. This CDR3 has 10 residues. V was trimmed by 3 bases and J by 10 bases, leaving 7 bases between them. Germline-derived CDR1 and CDR2 are DFQATT and SNEGSKA (reference sequence). As DNA, the CDR3 is TGCAGTGCTAGCATCGGGGAGCAGTTCTTC. Translation: CSASIGEQFF.

The genes are TRBV7-9 and TRBJ2-7, with 7 bases fitting TRBD1. Germline CDR1 SEHNR, CDR2 FQNEAQ (reference sequence). V lost 5 bases, J lost 4 bases, and 11 bases stayed unmatched. This CDR3 is built from 15 residues. The CDR3 DNA reads as TGTGCCAGCAGCCCTCCCAGGACAGGAGATTACGAGCAGTACTTC. This gives the protein CASSPPRTGDYEQYF.

The rearrangement joins TRBV13 to TRBJ1-2; tentative D call: TRBD1 (6 bases). V was shortened by 2 bases and J by 6 bases, with 10 bases between the two germline ends. CDR3 length equals 13 residues. Germline loops: CDR1 PRHDT, CDR2 FYEKMQ (reference sequence). The CDR3 reads CASSLTGFNGYTF. In DNA, the CDR3 is TGTGCCAGCAGCTTAACAGGGTTTAATGGCTACACCTTC.

The V gene is TRBV27, the J gene TRBJ2-7; unclear D gene. Looked up from germline, CDR1 is MNHEY and CDR2 is SMNVEV (reference sequence). The CDR3 is made up of 15 amino acids. V gave up 6 bases and J gave up 2 bases, with 17 bases separating them. CDR3 residues: CASSLFKRGTYEQYF. The DNA for the CDR3 is TGTGCCAGCAGCCTATTTAAGAGAGGTACCTACGAGCAGTACTTC.

Written as DNA, the CDR3 is TGTGCCAGCAGTGACGATTGTAGGACAACGCCCTACGAGCAGTACTTC. Translation gives CASSDDCRTTPYEQYF. This chain links TRBV6-4 with TRBJ2-7, with TRBD1 as a possible D gene (5 bases). This CDR3 is 16 amino acids long. Germline V CDR1 and CDR2: MRHNA, SNTAGT. V was pared by 2 bases and J by 2 bases, with 16 bases between.

The rearrangement joins TRBV6-6 to TRBJ1-2, with 7 bases that match TRBD1. The V gene end was trimmed by 6 bases and the J gene end by 0 bases; junction bases not matched to a gene: 10. CDR1 and CDR2 (germline): MNHNY, SVGAGI (reference sequence). CDR3 length equals 16 residues. CDR3: CASSLTGTAANYGYTF. The CDR3 nucleotides are TGTGCCAGCAGCCTCACCGGGACAGCTGCTAACTATGGCTACACCTTC.

This clone has a single count. V and J are TRBV29-1 and TRBJ2-5, with unresolved D. The CDR3 sequence is 11 residues long. Looked up from germline, CDR1 is SQVTM and CDR2 is ANQGSEA. The V and J ends lost 5 bases and 9 bases respectively, with 13 bases between them. In DNA form, the CDR3 reads TGCAGCGTTTCTCTTTTGGGGTCCCAGTACTTC. This sequence encodes CSVSLLGSQYF.

The J gene is TRBJ2-7, the V gene TRBV27; D not certain. V lost 3 bases and J lost 3, with 12 bases in between. The CDR3 is made up of 14 amino acids. CDR1 is MNHEY and CDR2 is SMNVEV in the germline V gene (reference sequence). CDR3 protein: CASSFRRSFYEQYF. CDR3 bases: TGTGCCAGCAGTTTTCGGCGGTCCTTCTACGAGCAGTACTTC.

The rearrangement links TRBV19 to TRBJ1-5, with D unclear. CDR3 length equals 14 residues. From germline, CDR1 is LNHDA and CDR2 SQIVND (reference sequence). Trimming pared 5 bases from V and 2 bases from J, leaving 10 bases between. The CDR3 nucleotides read TGTGCCAGTAGTCTGCGGTCCGGCAATCAGCCCCAGCATTTT. Its protein product is CASSLRSGNQPQHF. The whole variable domain, remainder taken from reference TRBV19 and TRBJ1-5, is DGGITQSPKYLFRKEGQNVTLSCEQNLNHDAMYWYRQDPGQGLRLIYYSQIVNDFQKGDIAEGYSVSREKKESFPLTVTSAQKNPTAFYLCASSLRSGNQPQHFGDGTRLSIL.

Turning to this clone: One end of the junction does not line up with germline, which may come from a read error. The rearrangement links TRBV6-6 to TRBJ2-1, with 11 nucleotides matching TRBD2. The CDR3 spans 16 residues. CDR1 is MNHNY and CDR2 is SVGAGI in the germline V gene (reference sequence). The CDR3, as DNA: TGTGCCAGCAGTTCGTTAGCGGGAGGGCCCTATAATGAGCAGTTCTTC. Amino acids: CASSSLAGGPYNEQFF.

V usage is TRBV7-8 and J usage is TRBJ2-2; D gene unclear. Germline values: CDR1 SGHVS, CDR2 FQNEAQ. The V end lost 5 bases, the J end lost 6 bases, and 16 bases lay between the germline ends. This CDR3 has 15 amino acids. CDR3 residues: CASSPPIVGSGELFF. Here the CDR3 DNA reads TGTGCCAGCAGCCCGCCGATAGTCGGTTCCGGGGAGCTGTTTTTT.

This chain links TRBV10-3 with TRBJ2-1; D is unclear. The CDR3 totals 12 residues. In germline, CDR1 is ENHRY, CDR2 SYGVKD. V lost 2 bases to trimming and J lost 4 bases, with 3 bases between them. CDR3 sequence: CAISERYNEQFF. The CDR3 DNA reads TGTGCCATCAGTGAGCGTTACAATGAGCAGTTCTTC.

V usage is TRBV28 and J usage is TRBJ2-7; TRBD2 is a possible D gene (9 bases). Looked up from germline, CDR1 is MDHEN and CDR2 is SYDVKM. Trimming removed 5 bases at V and 4 bases at J, with 15 bases between. The CDR3 totals 14 residues. The CDR3 DNA reads as TGTGCCAGCAGTCTAGCGGGACAGGAGTACGAGCAGTACTTC. It specifies CASSLAGQEYEQYF.

The V and J genes are TRBV10-3 and TRBJ2-2, with 7 positions matching TRBD2. The J segment lost 7 bases and the V segment lost 0 bases, leaving 8 bases of the junction unmatched. The CDR3 has 16 amino acids. The germline V gene has CDR1 ENHRY and CDR2 SYGVKD. The chain's CDR3 is CAISESRESVGGELFF. DNA for the CDR3: TGTGCCATCAGTGAGTCGCGGGAGTCCGTGGGCGGGGAGCTGTTTTTT.

The chain employs TRBV5-6 and TRBJ2-7; D gene ambiguous. Germline assignment: CDR1 SGHDT and CDR2 YYEEEE. This CDR3 is 13 amino acids long. Between the trimmed V and J ends, which lost 3 bases and 5 bases, there was a span of 12 bases. DNA of the CDR3: TGTGCCAGCAGCTCGTCAAACCCCAACGAGCAGTACTTC. This translates into CASSSSNPNEQYF.

The chain employs TRBV27 and TRBJ1-2; D remains unclear. V gave up 3 bases and J gave up 7 bases, with 15 bases separating them. The CDR3 spans 14 residues. Germline CDR1 is MNHEY and CDR2 is SMNVEV (reference sequence). CDR3 sequence reads: CASSFSGYLSGYTF. Written as DNA, the CDR3 is TGTGCCAGCAGTTTCTCGGGGTACCTATCTGGCTACACCTTC.

The rearrangement joins TRBV15 to TRBJ1-2; D ambiguous. This CDR3 region has 16 residues. Germline V lookup: CDR1 LNHNV, CDR2 YYDKDF (reference sequence). The V and J ends lost 1 base and 0 bases respectively, with 12 bases between them. The CDR3 here is CATSRGHKITNYGYTF. CDR3 sequence (DNA): TGTGCCACCAGCAGAGGACACAAGATTACTAACTATGGCTACACCTTC.

The chain links TRBV18 to TRBJ1-2, with D hard to call. With 0 bases removed from V and 2 bases from J, the gap between germline ends came to 19 bases. Germline CDR1 KGHSH, CDR2 LQKENI. The CDR3 is made up of 18 amino acids. The CDR3: CASSPPTHMRPTNYGYTF. In DNA, the CDR3 is TGTGCCAGCTCACCACCCACGCACATGAGACCTACGAACTATGGCTACACCTTC.

The chain joins TRBV29-1 to TRBJ2-7; D gene ambiguous. The CDR3 has 12 amino acids. V lost 5 bases, J lost 0 bases, and 8 bases lay in between. Germline V gene sequence: CDR1 SQVTM, CDR2 ANQGSEA. CDR3 DNA: TGCAGCGTTTTAGTAGGCTCCTACGAGCAGTACTTC. Protein product: CSVLVGSYEQYF.

The chain has TRBV7-2 and TRBJ2-5; 13 bases map to TRBD2. This CDR3 spans 15 amino acids. Germline CDR1 reads SGHTA; CDR2 reads FQGNSA. The junction had 3 bases not matched to a gene; V was cut back by 3 bases and J by 5 bases. This chain's CDR3 is CASSFTSGRDETQYF. CDR3 DNA: TGTGCCAGCAGCTTTACTAGCGGGAGGGACGAGACCCAGTACTTC. Full variable domain (rest looked up from reference TRBV7-2 and TRBJ2-5): GAGVSQSPSNKVTEKGKDVELRCDPISGHTALYWYRQSLGQGLEFLIYFQGNSAPDKSGLPSDRFSAERTGGSVSTLTIQRTQQEDSAVYLCASSFTSGRDETQYFGPGTRLLVL.

This clone appeared once. The chain has TRBV7-9 and TRBJ1-1; no definite D call. The germline V gene encodes CDR1 SEHNR and CDR2 FQNEAQ (reference sequence). V dropped 5 bases and J dropped 4 bases, with 5 bases sitting between them. The CDR3 extends over 11 amino acids. CDR3 region: CASSPGTEAFF. The CDR3, as DNA: TGTGCCAGCAGCCCGGGCACTGAAGCTTTCTTT. Combining the CDR3 with reference TRBV7-9 and TRBJ1-1 gives the whole variable domain DTGVSQNPRHKITKRGQNVTFRCDPISEHNRLYWYRQTLGQGPEFLTYFQNEAQLEKSRLLSDRFSAERPKGSFSTLEIQRTEQGDSAMYLCASSPGTEAFFGQGTRLTVV.

V usage is TRBV11-2 and J usage is TRBJ2-7; D is perhaps TRBD1 (5 bases). V was trimmed by 2 bases and J by 1 base, leaving 9 bases between them. Germline loops: CDR1 SGHAT, CDR2 FQNNGV. The CDR3 consists of 14 residues. CDR3 coding DNA: TGTGCCAGCAGCTTACCGACAGTATCCTACGAGCAGTACTTC. Translated: CASSLPTVSYEQYF.

J is TRBJ2-7 and V is TRBV7-9; D not certain. Germline V gene sequence: CDR1 SEHNR, CDR2 FQNEAQ (reference sequence). Deletions cut 1 base from V and 3 bases from J, with 7 bases between. The CDR3 loop spans 13 amino acids. For the CDR3, the DNA is TGTGCCAGCAGCTTAGGCAGTATCTACGAGCAGTACTTC. Translating gives CASSLGSIYEQYF. Using reference TRBV7-9 and TRBJ2-7 for the parts outside the CDR3, the full variable domain is DTGVSQNPRHKITKRGQNVTFRCDPISEHNRLYWYRQTLGQGPEFLTYFQNEAQLEKSRLLSDRFSAERPKGSFSTLEIQRTEQGDSAMYLCASSLGSIYEQYFGPGTRLTVT.

This chain uses TRBV27 with TRBJ2-7, with D tentatively TRBD1 (6 bases). CDR1 is MNHEY, CDR2 SMNVEV, per germline (reference sequence). Trimming stripped 5 bases from V and 5 bases from J, with 16 bases between. This CDR3 comprises 14 residues. CDR3 loop: CASSATGPPNEQYF. The DNA of the CDR3 is TGTGCCAGCAGTGCGACAGGTCCCCCGAACGAGCAGTACTTC.

The gene calls are TRBV4-1 and TRBJ2-7; possible D gene TRBD1, 6 bases. The CDR3 is 12 residues long. V was pared by 4 bases and J by 3 bases, with 7 bases between. The germline V gene has CDR1 MGHRA and CDR2 YSYEKL. DNA of the CDR3: TGCGCCAGCAGCCCGGACAGCTACGAGCAGTACTTC. This encodes CASSPDSYEQYF.

The rearrangement uses TRBV7-6 and TRBJ2-3; D is possibly TRBD2 (5 bases). V lost 5 bases to trimming and J lost 3 bases, with 12 bases between them. Germline CDR1 SGHVS, CDR2 FNYEAQ. This CDR3 region has 14 residues. The DNA of the CDR3 is TGTGCCAGCAGCGCACTAGTTTTTACAGATACGCAGTATTTT. Residues: CASSALVFTDTQYF. The complete variable domain, with remaining parts taken from reference TRBV7-6 and TRBJ2-3, reads GAGVSQSPRYKVTKRGQDVALRCDPISGHVSLYWYRQALGQGPEFLTYFNYEAQQDKSGLPNDRFSAERPEGSISTLTIQRTEQRDSAMYRCASSALVFTDTQYFGPGTRLTVL.

The V gene is TRBV7-9, the J gene TRBJ2-1; 14 positions agree with TRBD2. CDR1 and CDR2 (germline): SEHNR, FQNEAQ (reference sequence). V shed 6 bases and J 9 bases; nucleotides not matched to a gene: 4. The CDR3 is made up of 14 amino acids. The CDR3: CASSGTSGSGEQFF. The DNA for the CDR3 is TGTGCCAGCAGTGGGACTAGCGGGAGCGGTGAGCAGTTCTTC.

The V and J genes are TRBV19 and TRBJ2-1; 11 bases are a match to TRBD2. Germline CDR1 LNHDA, CDR2 SQIVND (reference sequence). Unmatched junction bases numbered 10, after V lost 8 bases and J lost 7 bases. This CDR3 comprises 15 residues. The CDR3 region has the DNA TGTGCCAGTTCTTTCCTAGCGGGAGGTCGGAATGAGCAGTTCTTC. Encoded protein: CASSFLAGGRNEQFF. Full variable domain (outside the CDR3, taken from reference TRBV19 and TRBJ2-1): DGGITQSPKYLFRKEGQNVTLSCEQNLNHDAMYWYRQDPGQGLRLIYYSQIVNDFQKGDIAEGYSVSREKKESFPLTVTSAQKNPTAFYLCASSFLAGGRNEQFFGPGTRLTVL.

For this clone: Additional DNA sequences in this sample encode the identical CDR3. The chain links TRBV9 to TRBJ2-7; TRBD2 might be the D (7 bases). Germline V gene lookup returns CDR1 SGDLS and CDR2 YYNGEE. V lost 0 bases, J lost 2 bases, and 9 bases lay in between. The CDR3 is 14 amino acids. The CDR3 is CASSVGGGTYEQYF. The CDR3 region has the DNA TGTGCCAGCAGCGTAGGGGGGGGCACCTACGAGCAGTACTTC.